One and the same sample provided the 20 T cell receptor beta chains below, sequenced in a study of blood T cells in healthy people across ages. It was with a sample-barcoded 5' primer and a J-beta primer mix that a second PCR of about 6 to 12 cycles was run. One entry per CDR3 protein results from TCRdb running MiXCR on the 5' RACE reads. The sample contains hundreds of thousands of distinct CDR3 sequences, less than 60% of which appear only once. Sample: blood. The receptors shown here come from a man older than 75 in good health.

In its sample, this clonotype was seen a few times. The V gene is TRBV7-6, the J gene TRBJ2-7, with 10 bases lining up with TRBD1. The V and J ends lost 6 bases and 7 bases, in that order; junction bases with no gene match: 9. The CDR3 spans 14 residues. CDR1 is SGHVS and CDR2 is FNYEAQ in the germline V gene. CDR3 nucleotides: TGTGCCAGCAGACCGGGACAGGGGTCATGGGAGCAGTACTTC. Amino acids: CASRPGQGSWEQYF.

Note on this clonotype: At one end, the junction sequence differs from germline, possibly due to a read error. This chain links TRBV25-1 with TRBJ2-7, with 11 positions matching TRBD2. Germline V gene data show CDR1 as MGHDK and CDR2 as SYGVNS. The CDR3 is 15 amino acids. The CDR3: CGSSDVVAGGYEQYF. The CDR3 region has the DNA TGTGGCAGCAGTGACGTAGTAGCGGGAGGGTACGAGCAGTACTTC.

Points on this clonotype: A much bigger clone sits one base away, suggesting this may be a read error. This chain uses TRBV7-2 with TRBJ2-1; TRBD2 matches at 7 bases. The CDR3 runs to 15 residues. The germline V gene encodes CDR1 SGHTA and CDR2 FQGNSA. J lost 8 bases, V lost 7 bases, and 14 bases had no gene match. The CDR3 DNA is TGTGCCAGCAACCCTCTGCGGACTAGTTACGATGAGCAGTTCTTC. It codes for CASNPLRTSYDEQFF.

This chain joins TRBV29-1 and TRBJ2-2; D uncertain. The CDR3 runs 15 residues. Deletions cut 3 bases from V and 4 bases from J, with 15 bases between. Per germline, CDR1 SQVTM and CDR2 ANQGSEA. CDR3: CSVEVSRPRTGELFF. In nucleotides, the CDR3 is TGCAGCGTTGAGGTCTCCAGGCCTCGCACCGGGGAGCTGTTTTTT.

This clonotype was found many times. The rearrangement uses TRBV19 and TRBJ2-1; D call uncertain. The V gene's germline CDR1 is LNHDA and CDR2 SQIVND (reference sequence). This CDR3 has 14 amino acids. V shed 5 bases and J shed 7 bases, with 15 bases lying between them. DNA for the CDR3: TGTGCCAGTAGTCAAGGTCTAGTCGGTAATGAGCAGTTCTTC. Translated, it gives CASSQGLVGNEQFF.

This clonotype was recorded many times. CDR3 residues: CASSRGLQETQYF. DNA for the CDR3: TGCGCCAGCAGCAGGGGACTGCAAGAGACCCAGTACTTC. The V gene is TRBV5-1, the J gene TRBJ2-5, with D possibly matching TRBD2 (6 bases). The CDR3 runs 13 residues. V shed 4 bases and J shed 2 bases, with 9 bases lying between them. CDR1 is SGHRS and CDR2 is YFSETQ in the germline V gene.

This clonotype was observed at least ten times. This chain uses TRBV5-5 with TRBJ2-5; 10 nucleotides match TRBD2. The CDR3 contains 15 residues. The V and J ends lost 3 bases and 5 bases, in that order; junction bases with no gene match: 7. Germline CDR1 is SGHKS and CDR2 is YYEKEE (reference sequence). The CDR3 sequence: CASSSGLADGETQYF. The CDR3 DNA is TGTGCCAGCAGCTCAGGACTAGCGGACGGGGAGACCCAGTACTTC.

The rearrangement links TRBV7-2 to TRBJ1-1; no clear D gene. The V gene's germline CDR1 is SGHTA and CDR2 FQGNSA. V lost 1 base and J lost 3, with 15 bases in between. The CDR3 is 16 residues long. Here the CDR3 DNA reads TGTGCCAGCAGCTTAGAAAGGAGCAGGTCGGACACTGAAGCTTTCTTT. Translated, it gives CASSLERSRSDTEAFF.

This clonotype was seen a few times. The chain uses TRBV7-2 and TRBJ1-2; 10 nucleotides agree with TRBD1. The trim removed 8 bases at V and 4 bases at J, leaving 7 bases unmatched. This CDR3 has 14 amino acids. Germline loops: CDR1 SGHTA, CDR2 FQGNSA. CDR3 loop: CASHGTGASYGYTF. CDR3 in DNA: TGTGCCAGCCATGGGACAGGGGCGAGCTATGGCTACACCTTC.

The chain employs TRBV19 and TRBJ2-1; D remains ambiguous. Germline-derived CDR1 and CDR2 are LNHDA and SQIVND (reference sequence). The ends were cut back, 9 bases at V and 7 bases at J, with 22 bases in the middle. The CDR3 totals 15 residues. In nucleotides, the CDR3 is TGTGCCAGCCACCTATGGGCGGCAGTCGAGAATGAGCAGTTCTTC. This sequence encodes CASHLWAAVENEQFF.

V and J are TRBV20-1 and TRBJ2-1; 9 positions agree with TRBD1. The CDR3 extends over 15 amino acids. V was pared by 6 bases and J by 8 bases, with 14 bases of the junction left unmatched. CDR1 and CDR2 from the germline V gene are DFQATT and SNEGSKA (reference sequence). The CDR3 reads CSAASGTGYMDEQFF. In nucleotides, the CDR3 is TGCAGTGCGGCGTCCGGGACAGGGTATATGGATGAGCAGTTCTTC.

This chain joins TRBV5-5 and TRBJ2-3; D is ambiguous. V shed 4 bases and J shed 0 bases, with 9 bases lying between them. The CDR3 spans 14 residues. The germline gives CDR1 SGHKS, CDR2 YYEKEE (reference sequence). For the CDR3, the DNA is TGTGCCAGCAGCCAAGAGTGGAGCACAGATACGCAGTATTTT. Translated, it gives CASSQEWSTDTQYF. The complete variable domain, with remaining parts taken from reference TRBV5-5 and TRBJ2-3, reads DAGVTQSPTHLIKTRGQQVTLRCSPISGHKSVSWYQQVLGQGPQFIFQYYEKEERGRGNFPDRFSARQFPNYSSELNVNALLLGDSALYLCASSQEWSTDTQYFGPGTRLTVL.

The sample holds a few counts of this clonotype. The chain uses TRBV29-1 and TRBJ1-1; TRBD1 matches 9 bases. The CDR3 has 14 amino acids. The germline V gene has CDR1 SQVTM and CDR2 ANQGSEA. The ends lost 0 bases at V and 10 bases at J; junction bases unmatched: 9. The CDR3 DNA reads TGCAGCGTTGAAGATCAGGGGACAGGGTTTGTAGCTTTCTTT. Residues: CSVEDQGTGFVAFF.

In this sample, this clonotype turned up a few times. The chain has TRBV25-1 and TRBJ2-5; maybe TRBD1 (5 bases). This CDR3 is built from 15 residues. Looked up from germline, CDR1 is MGHDK and CDR2 is SYGVNS. Trimming removed 1 base from V and 2 bases from J, with 11 bases in between. DNA of the CDR3: TGTGCCAGCAGTGAATCGTTTCCAGGGCAAGAGACCCAGTACTTC. Its protein product is CASSESFPGQETQYF.

The rearrangement uses TRBV11-2 and TRBJ2-1; D gene ambiguous. CDR1 and CDR2 (germline): SGHAT, FQNNGV. CDR3 size: 13 residues. Trimming took off 10 bases at V and 6 bases at J, with 16 bases between the two ends. This chain's CDR3 is CATTGQLGNEQFF. The CDR3 coding sequence is TGTGCCACAACCGGCCAGCTGGGCAATGAGCAGTTCTTC.

This clonotype was found once. The CDR3 is CSVAQDRGLYEQYF. The CDR3 DNA is TGCAGCGTTGCCCAGGACAGGGGCCTCTACGAGCAGTACTTC. The chain is built from TRBV29-1 and TRBJ2-7; TRBD1 aligns across 9 bases. Germline V gene sequence: CDR1 SQVTM, CDR2 ANQGSEA. J lost 3 bases, V lost 4 bases, and 7 bases had no gene match. The CDR3 totals 14 residues.

The CDR3 spells CASSPSWTSGKMIYEQYF. CDR3 nucleotide sequence: TGCGCCAGCAGCCCATCCTGGACTAGCGGGAAGATGATATACGAGCAGTACTTC. V is TRBV5-1 and J is TRBJ2-7, with 12 bases lining up with TRBD2. The germline V gene has CDR1 SGHRS and CDR2 YFSETQ. Trimming removed 4 bases from V and 4 bases from J; junction bases left unmatched: 15. The CDR3 length is 18 residues.

The chain employs TRBV5-1 and TRBJ2-3; TRBD2 aligns across 16 bases. With 4 bases clipped from V and 0 bases from J, the junction kept 5 bases outside the gene matches. The CDR3 runs 18 residues. Germline-derived CDR1 and CDR2 are SGHRS and YFSETQ. CDR3 in DNA: TGCGCCAGCAGCGAGGGACTAGCGGGAGGGACTAGCACAGATACGCAGTATTTT. The encoded protein is CASSEGLAGGTSTDTQYF.

CDR3 DNA sequence: TGCGCCAGCAGCTTGGGTTTACGGGGACAGGGCCATTCGGATGAGCAGTACTTC. Protein sequence: CASSLGLRGQGHSDEQYF. V usage is TRBV5-1 and J usage is TRBJ2-7, with 9 bases identical to TRBD1. The CDR3 runs to 18 residues. In germline, CDR1 is SGHRS, CDR2 YFSETQ. With V trimmed by 0 bases and J by 7 bases, 17 bases remained unmatched.

Note on this clonotype: Since a much larger clone is just one base distant, this may be a read error. V usage is TRBV10-3 and J usage is TRBJ2-3; 7 bases map to TRBD2. V shed 5 bases, J shed 2 bases, and the junction held 10 bases outside the gene matches. The germline V gene encodes CDR1 ENHRY and CDR2 SYGVKD. The CDR3 has 16 amino acids. The DNA for the CDR3 is TGTGCCATCAGTATAGCCTCCCGGGGGGACACAGATACGCAGTATTTT. This encodes CAISIASRGDTDTQYF.